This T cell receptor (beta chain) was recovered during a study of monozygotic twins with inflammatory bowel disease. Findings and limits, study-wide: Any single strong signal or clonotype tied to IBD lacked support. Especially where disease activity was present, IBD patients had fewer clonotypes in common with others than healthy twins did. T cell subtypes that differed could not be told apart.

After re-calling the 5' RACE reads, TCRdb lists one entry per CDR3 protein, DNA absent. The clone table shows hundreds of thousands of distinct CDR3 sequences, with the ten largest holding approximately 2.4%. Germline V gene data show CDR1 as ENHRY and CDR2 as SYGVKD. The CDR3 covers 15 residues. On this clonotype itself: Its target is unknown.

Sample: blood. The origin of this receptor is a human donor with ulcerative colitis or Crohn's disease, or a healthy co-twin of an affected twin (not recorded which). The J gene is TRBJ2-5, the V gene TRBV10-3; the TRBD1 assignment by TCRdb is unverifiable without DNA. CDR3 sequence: CAISATRTGQETQYF.